These T cell receptor beta chains were read from a single sample in a study of T-cell reconstitution after alpha-beta-depleted transplantation in children. TCRdb used MiXCR to reprocess the PCR reads, holding one entry per CDR3 protein. The repertoire holds more than 300,000 distinct CDR3 sequences, 15% to 20% seen once, with about 41% in the top ten. Sequenced here: PBMCs, mostly from graft donor cells, sampled 360 days after TCRalphabeta/CD19-depleted stem cell transplant. The receptors shown here come from a male patient between 2 and 9 years old who had a stem cell transplant for acute lymphoblastic leukemia, so the T cells may come from the graft donor. Both conserved end residues are part of each CDR3. Not all rows give a size; the values are once, few, many and, for expanded clones, a class.

abundance	v_gene	CDR3aa
-	TRBV18	CASSPRRQGDNYGYTF
many	TRBV20-1	CSARLDRGADTQYF
many	TRBV6-6	CASSYPDHTEAFF
many	TRBV20-1	CSARLPRGNEQYF
many	TRBV4-2	CASSQGDLGINEKLFF
-	TRBV4-1	CASSHPLQPGSTDTQYF
-	TRBV9	CASSVAGGDYEQYF
few	TRBV4-2	CASSRPTGGGSTDTQYF
many	TRBV19	CASSWGNEQFF
-	TRBV12-3/TRBV12-4	CASSLPRLSGRGETQYF
few	TRBV12-3/TRBV12-4	CASSDLTGAVGIQYF
few	TRBV12-3/TRBV12-4	CASSLRQGALMNTEAFF
few	TRBV28	CASSLWSFTIPYEQYF
-	TRBV12-3/TRBV12-4	CASTLRQRVLDEQFF
-	TRBV12-3/TRBV12-4	CAISRGLRLTDTQYF
few	TRBV20-1	CSARDRTSGNSLNIQYF
-	TRBV15	CATSGRLNTEAFF
few	TRBV21-1	CASSRPGTNLKAHETQYF
many	TRBV7-6	CASSLVADRVTAHEQYF
-	TRBV29-1	CSVVGTGIKNIQYF
-	TRBV4-1	CASSQAGGKNTIYF
-	TRBV5-1	CASSIPLAGVYEQYF
few	TRBV7-9	CASSLDGYGNTIYF
few	TRBV3-1	CASSQGALDSRLF
few	TRBV29-1	CSVDALAGASSYNEQFF